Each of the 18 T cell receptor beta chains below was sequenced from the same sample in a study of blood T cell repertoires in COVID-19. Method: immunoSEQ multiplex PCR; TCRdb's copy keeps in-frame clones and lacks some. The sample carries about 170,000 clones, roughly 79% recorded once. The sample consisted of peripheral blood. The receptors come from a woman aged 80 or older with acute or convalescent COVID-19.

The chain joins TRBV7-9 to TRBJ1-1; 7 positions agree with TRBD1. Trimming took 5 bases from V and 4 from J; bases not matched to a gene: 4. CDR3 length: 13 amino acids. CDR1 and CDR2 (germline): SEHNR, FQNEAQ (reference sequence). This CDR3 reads CASSAQGGTEAFF. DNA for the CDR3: TGTGCCAGCAGCGCCCAGGGGGGCACTGAAGCTTTCTTT.

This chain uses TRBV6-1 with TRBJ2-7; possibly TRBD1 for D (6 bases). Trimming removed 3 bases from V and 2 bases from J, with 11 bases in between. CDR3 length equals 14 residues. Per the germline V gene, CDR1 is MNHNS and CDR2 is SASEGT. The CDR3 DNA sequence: TGTGCCAGCAGTGATATGGCAGGGGCCTACGAGCAGTACTTC. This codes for CASSDMAGAYEQYF.

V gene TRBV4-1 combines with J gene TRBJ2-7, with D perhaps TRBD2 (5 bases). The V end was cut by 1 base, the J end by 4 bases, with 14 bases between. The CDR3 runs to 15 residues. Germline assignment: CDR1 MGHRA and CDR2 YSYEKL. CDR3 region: CASSQVNGGWYEQYF. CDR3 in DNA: TGCGCCAGCAGCCAAGTAAACGGAGGATGGTACGAGCAGTACTTC.

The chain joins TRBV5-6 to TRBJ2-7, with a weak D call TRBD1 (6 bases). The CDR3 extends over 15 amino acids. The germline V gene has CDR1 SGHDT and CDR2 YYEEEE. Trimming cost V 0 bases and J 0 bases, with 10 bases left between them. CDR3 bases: TGTGCCAGCAGCTTGGCCGGCAGGGGCTCCTACGAGCAGTACTTC. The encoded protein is CASSLAGRGSYEQYF.

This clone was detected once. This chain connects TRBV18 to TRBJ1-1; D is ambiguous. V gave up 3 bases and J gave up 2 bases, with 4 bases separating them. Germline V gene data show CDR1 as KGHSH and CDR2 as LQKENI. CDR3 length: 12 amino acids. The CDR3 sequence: CASSPSNTEAFF. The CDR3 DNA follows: TGTGCCAGCTCACCTTCAAACACTGAAGCTTTCTTT.

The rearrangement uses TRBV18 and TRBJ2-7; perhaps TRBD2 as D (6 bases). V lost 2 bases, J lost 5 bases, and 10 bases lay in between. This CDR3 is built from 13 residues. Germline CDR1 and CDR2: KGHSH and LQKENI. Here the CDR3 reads CASSPRLAHEQYF. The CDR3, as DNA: TGTGCCAGCTCACCAAGGCTAGCGCACGAGCAGTACTTC.

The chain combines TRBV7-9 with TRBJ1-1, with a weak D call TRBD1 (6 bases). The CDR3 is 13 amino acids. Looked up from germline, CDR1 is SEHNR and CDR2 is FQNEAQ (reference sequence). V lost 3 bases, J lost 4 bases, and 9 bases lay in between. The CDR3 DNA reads TGTGCCAGCAGCTTTACACAGGGCACTGAAGCTTTCTTT. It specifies CASSFTQGTEAFF.

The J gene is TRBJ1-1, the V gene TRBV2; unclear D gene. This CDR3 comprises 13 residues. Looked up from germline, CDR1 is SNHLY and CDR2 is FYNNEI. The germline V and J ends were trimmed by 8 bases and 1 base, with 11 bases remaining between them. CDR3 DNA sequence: TGTGCCAGCTGTAGGAGTACGAACACTGAAGCTTTCTTT. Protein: CASCRSTNTEAFF.

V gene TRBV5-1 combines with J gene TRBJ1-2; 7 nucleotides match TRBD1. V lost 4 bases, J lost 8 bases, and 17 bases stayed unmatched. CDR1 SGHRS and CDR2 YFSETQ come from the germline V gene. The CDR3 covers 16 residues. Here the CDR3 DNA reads TGCGCCAGCAGCACAGGACAGGCGAGAGCTATGGTGGGCTACACCTTC. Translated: CASSTGQARAMVGYTF. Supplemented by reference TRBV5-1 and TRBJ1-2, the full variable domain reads KAGVTQTPRYLIKTRGQQVTLSCSPISGHRSVSWYQQTPGQGLQFLFEYFSETQRNKGNFPGRFSGRQFSNSRSEMNVSTLELGDSALYLCASSTGQARAMVGYTFGSGTRLTVV.

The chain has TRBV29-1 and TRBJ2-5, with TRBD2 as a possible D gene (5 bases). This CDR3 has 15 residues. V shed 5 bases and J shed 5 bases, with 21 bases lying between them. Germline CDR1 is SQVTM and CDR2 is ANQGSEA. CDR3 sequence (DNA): TGCAGCGTTAATCCGGGCCGGACTGATTCGGAGACCCAGTACTTC. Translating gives CSVNPGRTDSETQYF.

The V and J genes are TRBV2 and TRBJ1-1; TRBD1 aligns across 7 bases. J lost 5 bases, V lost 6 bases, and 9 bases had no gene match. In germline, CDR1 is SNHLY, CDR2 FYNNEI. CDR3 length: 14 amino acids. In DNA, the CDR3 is TGTGCCAGCAGGACTGACAGGGTCAGTACTGAAGCTTTCTTT. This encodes CASRTDRVSTEAFF.

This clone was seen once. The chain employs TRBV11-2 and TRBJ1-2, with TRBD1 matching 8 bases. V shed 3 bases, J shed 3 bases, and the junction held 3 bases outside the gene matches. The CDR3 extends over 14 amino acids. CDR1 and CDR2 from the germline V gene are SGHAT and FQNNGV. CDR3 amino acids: CASSFRTGYYGYTF. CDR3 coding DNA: TGTGCCAGCAGCTTCCGGACAGGGTACTATGGCTACACCTTC.

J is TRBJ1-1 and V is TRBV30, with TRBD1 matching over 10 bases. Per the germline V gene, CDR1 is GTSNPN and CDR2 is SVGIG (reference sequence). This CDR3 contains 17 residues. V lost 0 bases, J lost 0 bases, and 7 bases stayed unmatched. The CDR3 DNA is TGTGCCTGGAGTGTAGGGGACAGGGGTCGGGTGAACACTGAAGCTTTCTTT. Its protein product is CAWSVGDRGRVNTEAFF.

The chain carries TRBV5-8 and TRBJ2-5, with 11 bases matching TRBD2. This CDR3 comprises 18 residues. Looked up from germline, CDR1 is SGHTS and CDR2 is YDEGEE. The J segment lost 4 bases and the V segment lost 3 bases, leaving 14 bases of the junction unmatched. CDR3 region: CASSYPGVAGGPRETQYF. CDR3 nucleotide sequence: TGTGCCAGCAGCTATCCGGGCGTAGCGGGAGGGCCTCGAGAGACCCAGTACTTC.

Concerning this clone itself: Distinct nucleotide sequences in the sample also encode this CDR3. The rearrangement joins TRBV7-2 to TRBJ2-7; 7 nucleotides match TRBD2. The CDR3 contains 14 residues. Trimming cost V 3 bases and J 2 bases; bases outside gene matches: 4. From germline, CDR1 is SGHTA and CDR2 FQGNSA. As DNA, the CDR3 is TGTGCCAGCAGCTTGCAGCGGGGAACCTACGAGCAGTACTTC. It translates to CASSLQRGTYEQYF.

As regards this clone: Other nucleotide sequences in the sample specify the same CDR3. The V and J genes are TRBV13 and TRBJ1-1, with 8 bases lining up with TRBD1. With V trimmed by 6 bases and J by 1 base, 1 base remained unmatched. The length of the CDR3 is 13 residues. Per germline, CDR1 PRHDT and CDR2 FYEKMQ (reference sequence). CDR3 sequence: CASRGQENTEAFF. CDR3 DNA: TGTGCCAGCAGGGGACAGGAGAACACTGAAGCTTTCTTT.

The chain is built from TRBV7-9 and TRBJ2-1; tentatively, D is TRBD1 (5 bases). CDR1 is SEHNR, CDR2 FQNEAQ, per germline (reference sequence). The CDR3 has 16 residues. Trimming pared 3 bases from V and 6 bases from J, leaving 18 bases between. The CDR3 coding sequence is TGTGCCAGCAGCTTGTTAACAGGTTTATCGTCCAATGAGCAGTTCTTC. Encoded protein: CASSLLTGLSSNEQFF.

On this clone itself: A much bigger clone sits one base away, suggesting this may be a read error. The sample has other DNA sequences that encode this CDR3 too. DNA of the CDR3: TGTGCCACCAGTGAACCAGGACTGGGCACAGATACGCAGTATTTT. Protein: CATSEPGLGTDTQYF. V is TRBV24-1 and J is TRBJ2-3; D is perhaps TRBD2 (5 bases). This CDR3 is 15 amino acids long. Germline-derived CDR1 and CDR2 are KGHDR and SFDVKD. V was shortened by 4 bases and J by 1 base, with 11 bases between the two germline ends.